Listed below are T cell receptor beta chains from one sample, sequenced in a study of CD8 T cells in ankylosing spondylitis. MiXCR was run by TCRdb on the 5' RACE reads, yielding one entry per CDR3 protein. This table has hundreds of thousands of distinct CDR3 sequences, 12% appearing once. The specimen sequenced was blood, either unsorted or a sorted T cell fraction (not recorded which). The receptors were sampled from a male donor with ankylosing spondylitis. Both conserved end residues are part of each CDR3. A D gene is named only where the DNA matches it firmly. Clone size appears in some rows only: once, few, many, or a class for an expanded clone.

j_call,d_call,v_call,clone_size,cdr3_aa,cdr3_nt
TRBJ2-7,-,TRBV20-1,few,CSASFRNGINEQYF,TGCAGTGCTAGCTTCCGTAACGGGATTAACGAGCAGTACTTC
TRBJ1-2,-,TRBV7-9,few,CASSPGQRNNYGYTF,TGTGCCAGCAGTCCTGGACAGCGTAATAACTATGGCTACACCTTC
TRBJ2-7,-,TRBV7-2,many,CASSFGFDSYEQYF,TGTGCCAGCAGCTTCGGGTTTGACTCCTACGAGCAGTACTTC
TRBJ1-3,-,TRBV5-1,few,CASSPADDNTIYF,TGCGCCAGCAGCCCGGCAGACGACAACACCATATATTTT
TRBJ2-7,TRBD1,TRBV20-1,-,CSAEDRGLDEQYF,TGCAGTGCTGAGGACAGGGGGCTCGACGAGCAGTACTTC
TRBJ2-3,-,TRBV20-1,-,CSANRADTQYF,TGCAGTGCAAACAGAGCAGATACGCAGTATTTT
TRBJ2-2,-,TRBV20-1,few,CSARRQPNTGELFF,TGCAGTGCCAGACGACAGCCTAACACCGGGGAGCTGTTTTTT
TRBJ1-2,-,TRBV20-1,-,CRAGTPSLYGYTF,TGCAGGGCCGGGACACCTTCTCTCTATGGCTACACCTTC
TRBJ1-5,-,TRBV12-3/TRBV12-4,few,CASSLQRSNQPQHF,TGTGCCAGCAGTTTACAGAGGAGCAATCAGCCCCAGCATTTT
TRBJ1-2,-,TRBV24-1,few,CATSDYYTEFPNYGYTF,TGTGCCACCAGTGACTACTATACAGAATTTCCTAACTATGGCTACACCTTC
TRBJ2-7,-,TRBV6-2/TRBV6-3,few,CASSGAMTSHEQYF,TGTGCCAGCAGCGGCGCCATGACCTCGCACGAGCAGTACTTC
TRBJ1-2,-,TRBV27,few,CASSLFPGGITNYGYTF,TGTGCCAGCAGTTTATTCCCAGGCGGGATTACTAACTATGGCTACACCTTC
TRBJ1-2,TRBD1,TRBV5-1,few,CASSSTGSGNYGYTF,TGCGCCAGCAGCTCGACAGGGTCCGGCAACTATGGCTACACCTTC
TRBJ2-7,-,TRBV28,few,CASKRLYEQYF,TGTGCCAGCAAGCGGCTCTACGAGCAGTACTTC
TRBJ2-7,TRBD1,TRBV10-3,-,CAISEAAGTGGYEQYF,TGTGCCATCAGTGAGGCGGCCGGGACAGGGGGTTACGAGCAGTACTTC
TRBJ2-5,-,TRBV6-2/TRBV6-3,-,CASSYQRDWYQETQYF,TGTGCCAGCAGTTACCAACGGGACTGGTACCAAGAGACCCAGTACTTC
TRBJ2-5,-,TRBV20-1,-,CSARDLREQETQYF,TGCAGTGCTAGAGATCTACGAGAGCAAGAGACCCAGTACTTC
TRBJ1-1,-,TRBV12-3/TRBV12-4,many,CASSLIGGGEAFF,TGTGCCAGCAGCCTTATCGGGGGCGGCGAAGCTTTCTTT
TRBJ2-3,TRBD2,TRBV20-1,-,CSGLAGGDTDTQYF,TGCAGTGGTCTAGCGGGAGGGGACACAGATACGCAGTATTTT
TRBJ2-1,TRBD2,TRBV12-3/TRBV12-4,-,CASRYSGRYNEQFF,TGTGCCAGCAGGTATAGCGGGAGGTACAATGAGCAGTTCTTC
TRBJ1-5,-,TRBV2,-,CASLSDRTNQPQHF,TGTGCCAGCCTTTCCGACAGGACCAATCAGCCCCAGCATTTT
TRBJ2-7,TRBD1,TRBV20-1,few,CSARHRDRGGLEQYF,TGCAGTGCTAGACACCGGGACAGGGGGGGTTTAGAGCAGTACTTC
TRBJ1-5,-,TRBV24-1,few,CATSGDSNQPQHF,TGTGCCACCAGTGGGGACAGCAATCAGCCCCAGCATTTT
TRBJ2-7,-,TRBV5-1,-,CASSLGGIGQYF,TGCGCCAGCAGCTTGGGGGGGATTGGGCAGTACTTC
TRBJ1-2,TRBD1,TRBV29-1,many,CSVDHRDRGLGYTF,TGCAGCGTTGATCACCGGGACAGGGGGCTTGGCTACACCTTC
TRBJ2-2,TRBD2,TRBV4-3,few,CASSQVLAGLATGELFF,TGCGCCAGCAGCCAAGTATTAGCGGGCTTGGCCACCGGGGAGCTGTTTTTT
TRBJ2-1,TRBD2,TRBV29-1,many,CSATSGIYNEQFF,TGCAGCGCCACTAGCGGCATTTACAATGAGCAGTTCTTC
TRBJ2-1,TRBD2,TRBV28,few,CASSLRAGVAGAYNEQFF,TGTGCCAGCAGTTTAAGGGCAGGGGTAGCGGGAGCCTACAATGAGCAGTTCTTC
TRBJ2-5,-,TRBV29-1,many,CSLSSTSQETQYF,TGCAGCTTAAGTAGTACTAGCCAAGAGACCCAGTACTTC